This is a list of T cell receptor beta chains from one sample in a study of shared clonotypes between healthy human individuals. The protocol was immunoSEQ multiplex PCR, while the TCRdb copy is restricted to in-frame clones and leaves out a portion. Of around 450,000 clones in the sample, more than 75% were seen once. Sequencing was carried out using PBMCs. These receptors came from a middle-aged woman in good health. Some clones in this sample may be carry-over from other donors' samples. CDR3s include the opening cysteine and the closing phenylalanine or tryptophan. D genes are given only for firm matches. Size is omitted from some rows. Given values are once, few, many or a class for expanded clones.

d_call	v_call	clone_size	j_call	cdr3_nt	cdr3_aa
NA	TRBV7-3	NA	TRBJ2-3	TGTGCCAGCAGCTTAACGAGGGGGGATACGCAGTATTTT	CASSLTRGDTQYF
NA	TRBV7-2	NA	TRBJ1-1	TGTGCCAGCAGCTATATACAGGCTGAGAAGAACACTGAAGCTTTCTTT	CASSYIQAEKNTEAFF
TRBD1	TRBV28	NA	TRBJ1-3	TGTGCCAGCAGAGACAGGGGGTCCCGAACCGGAAACACCATATATTTT	CASRDRGSRTGNTIYF
TRBD2	TRBV7-2	NA	TRBJ2-5	TGTGCCAGCAGCTTAGCGCCCCGCGGGAGTGGAAAGACCCAGTACTTC	CASSLAPRGSGKTQYF
NA	TRBV7-2	NA	TRBJ2-1	TGTGCCAGCAGCAATTCCCTCGGGAATGAGCAGTTCTTC	CASSNSLGNEQFF
NA	TRBV28	NA	TRBJ2-7	TGTGCCGGTGTAACGGTCTACGACGAGCAGTACTTC	CAGVTVYDEQYF
NA	TRBV14	NA	TRBJ2-5	TGTGCCAGCAGCCAAGTTTGGGAGACCCAGTACTTC	CASSQVWETQYF
TRBD1	TRBV15	NA	TRBJ2-3	TGTGCCACCAGCAGCGACAGGGAAGCCACAGATACGCAGTATTTT	CATSSDREATDTQYF
NA	TRBV2	NA	TRBJ1-1	TGTGCCAGCAGTGCAATTATGAACACTGAAGCTTTCTTT	CASSAIMNTEAFF
NA	TRBV9	many	TRBJ2-7	TGTGCCAGCAGCTTAAGGGTAGACTCCTACGAGCAGTACTTC	CASSLRVDSYEQYF
TRBD1	TRBV7-9	NA	TRBJ2-2	TGTGCCAGCAGCTTAGCCCGTCTCTTGTGGCAGGGGGCAGCCGGGGAGCTGTTTTTT	CASSLARLLWQGAAGELFF
TRBD1	TRBV7-3	NA	TRBJ1-2	TGTGCCAGCAGCTTTAACAGGGGGCAAGGCTACACCTTC	CASSFNRGQGYTF
TRBD1	TRBV5-6	NA	TRBJ2-5	TGTGCCAGCAGCCTCTTGGGACAGGATGTAGAGACCCAGTACTTC	CASSLLGQDVETQYF
TRBD2	TRBV29-1	NA	TRBJ2-5	TGCAGCGTTCTACTAGCGGGTGATCGGGAGACCCAGTACTTC	CSVLLAGDRETQYF
TRBD2	TRBV2	few	TRBJ2-7	TGTGCCAGCAGTGTAGCGGGATACGAGCAGTACTTC	CASSVAGYEQYF
NA	TRBV4-1	NA	TRBJ2-1	TGCGCCAGCAGCCAAACCCTCGTTTCCTCCTCCTACAATGAGCAGTTCTTC	CASSQTLVSSSYNEQFF
NA	TRBV2	few	TRBJ2-7	TGTGCCAGCAGTATGCTGGGCCATTACGAGCAGTACTTC	CASSMLGHYEQYF
TRBD2	TRBV7-6	NA	TRBJ2-5	TGTGCCAGCAGCTTAGCGGTGGGAGGGCTGGAGACCCAGTACTTC	CASSLAVGGLETQYF
NA	TRBV11-2	NA	TRBJ2-1	TGTGCCAGCAGCGTCCGGACAGCCCCCCACAATGAGCAGTTCTTC	CASSVRTAPHNEQFF
NA	TRBV7-9	NA	TRBJ2-4	TGTGCCAGCAGCTTAGATGTAGGATCTCTTATTCAGTACTTC	CASSLDVGSLIQYF
NA	TRBV19	many	TRBJ2-7	TGTGCCAGTAGTATTCCGGGGTCCTACGAGCAGTACTTC	CASSIPGSYEQYF
NA	TRBV19	NA	TRBJ1-1	TGTGCCAGTAGTATCCTCCGGGGGACTGAAGCTTTCTTT	CASSILRGTEAFF
TRBD1	TRBV10-3	NA	TRBJ2-7	TGTGCCATCAACGGCCCGGCGGACAGGGCCGGCGAGCAGTACTTC	CAINGPADRAGEQYF
NA	TRBV5-1	few	TRBJ2-4	TGCGCCAGCAGCCGAACAGGAAACATTCAGTACTTC	CASSRTGNIQYF
NA	TRBV28	NA	TRBJ1-2	TGTGCCAGCAGTCAAGACGTGAACTATGGCTACACCTTC	CASSQDVNYGYTF
NA	TRBV19	NA	TRBJ2-7	TGTGCCAGTAGTATGAACTTCCGCGAGCAGTACTTC	CASSMNFREQYF
TRBD2	TRBV28	few	TRBJ2-1	TGTGCCAGCAGTTTTCCCCGGACTAGCGGGAGTTTGCCCTACAATGAGCAGTTCTTC	CASSFPRTSGSLPYNEQFF
TRBD2	TRBV5-1	NA	TRBJ2-7	TGCGCCAGCAGCTTCCTAGCGGGAGGCTACGAGCAGTACTTC	CASSFLAGGYEQYF
NA	TRBV28	NA	TRBJ2-5	TGTGCCAGCATAGGGGACCAACCCCACCGGCAAGAGACCCAGTACTTC	CASIGDQPHRQETQYF
NA	TRBV19	NA	TRBJ2-7	TGTGCCAGTAGTATAGATCTGTTGGGGGCAGGGACCTTCTACGAGCAGTACTTC	CASSIDLLGAGTFYEQYF
NA	TRBV5-8	NA	TRBJ2-3	TGTGCCAGCAGCCCCCTCGGGCATGACAAAAAAGATACGCAGTATTTT	CASSPLGHDKKDTQYF
NA	TRBV18	few	TRBJ2-5	TGTGCCAGCTCACCACCGGACAGATTCCAAGAGACCCAGTACTTC	CASSPPDRFQETQYF
NA	TRBV30	NA	TRBJ1-1	TGTGCCTGGAGCCTAGGTGGCGGGAACACTGAAGCTTTCTTT	CAWSLGGGNTEAFF
NA	TRBV6-4	few	TRBJ1-6	TGTGCCAGCAGTGACTCGCGGCCTAATTCACCCCTCCACTTT	CASSDSRPNSPLHF
TRBD1	TRBV19	NA	TRBJ1-1	TGTGCCAGTAGATTGGACAGGGACACTGAAGCTTTCTTT	CASRLDRDTEAFF
TRBD2	TRBV11-1	NA	TRBJ2-1	TGTGCCAGCAGCCACCAGACTAGCGGAGGAAGGGTCTCCTACAATGAGCAGTTCTTC	CASSHQTSGGRVSYNEQFF